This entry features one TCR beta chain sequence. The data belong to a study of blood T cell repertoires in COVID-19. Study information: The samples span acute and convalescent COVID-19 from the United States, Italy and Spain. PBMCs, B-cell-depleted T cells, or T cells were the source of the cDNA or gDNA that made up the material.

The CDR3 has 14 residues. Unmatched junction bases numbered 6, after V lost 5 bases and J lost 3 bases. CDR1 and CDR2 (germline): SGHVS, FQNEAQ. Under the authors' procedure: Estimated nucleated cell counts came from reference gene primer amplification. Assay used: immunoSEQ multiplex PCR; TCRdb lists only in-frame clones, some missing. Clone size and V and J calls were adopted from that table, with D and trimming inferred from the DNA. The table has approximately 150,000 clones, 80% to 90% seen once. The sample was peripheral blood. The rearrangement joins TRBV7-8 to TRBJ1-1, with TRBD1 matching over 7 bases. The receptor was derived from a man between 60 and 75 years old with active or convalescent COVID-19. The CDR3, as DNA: TGTGCCAGCAGCGGACAGGCTGGGGACACTGAAGCTTTCTTT. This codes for CASSGQAGDTEAFF.